A selection of T cell receptor beta chains follows, all from one sample in a study of OX40 agonist ivuxolimab in advanced cancers. TCRdb keeps only in-frame clones here, not all; method: immunoSEQ multiplex PCR. The sample yields about 25,000 clones, around 81% seen once. The sample consisted of CD4+ or CD8+ T cells sorted from blood, taken in a trial of the OX40 agonist ivuxolimab. The origin of the receptors is an adult with an advanced solid tumor such as melanoma, head and neck, liver or kidney cancer. CDR3s include the opening cysteine and the closing phenylalanine or tryptophan. The D gene is left open where the match is weak. Only some rows state a clone size, as once, few, many or a class for expanded clones.

V	D	J	size	CDR3	DNA
TRBV9	-	TRBJ2-6	-	CASQDGFSGANVLTF	TGTGCCAGCCAAGATGGATTCTCTGGGGCCAACGTCCTGACTTTC
TRBV2	-	TRBJ2-1	-	CASMGPSSYNEQFF	TGTGCCAGCATGGGTCCGAGCTCCTACAATGAGCAGTTCTTC
TRBV7-9	-	TRBJ2-1	-	CASSKGEQGGGDEQFF	TGTGCCAGCAGTAAAGGGGAACAAGGGGGGGGCGATGAGCAGTTCTTC
TRBV9	-	TRBJ2-7	-	CASSPVVGGPLYEQYF	TGTGCCAGCAGCCCAGTGGTCGGGGGTCCCCTCTACGAGCAGTACTTC
TRBV2	TRBD2	TRBJ2-4	-	CASSHPTGTSGGIQYF	TGTGCCAGCAGCCATCCAACCGGGACTAGCGGGGGAATTCAGTACTTC
TRBV2	TRBD1	TRBJ1-2	-	CARRTGTGASNYGYTF	TGTGCCAGAAGAACCGGGACAGGGGCGAGTAACTATGGCTACACCTTC
TRBV5-1	TRBD1	TRBJ1-1	-	CASSLVPPGQGANTEAFF	TGCGCCAGCAGCTTGGTCCCCCCGGGACAGGGGGCCAACACTGAAGCTTTCTTT
TRBV5-6	-	TRBJ1-3	-	CASSHEGFSGNTIYF	TGTGCCAGCAGCCATGAAGGTTTCTCTGGAAACACCATATATTTT
TRBV27	-	TRBJ1-3	-	CASKGSGNTIYF	TGTGCCAGCAAGGGTTCTGGAAACACCATATATTTT
TRBV7-3	TRBD2	TRBJ2-2	-	CASSPSGGIGGELFF	TGTGCCAGCAGCCCCTCCGGGGGGATCGGCGGGGAGCTGTTTTTT
TRBV9	-	TRBJ1-2	-	CASSVHRDSGGYTF	TGTGCCAGCAGCGTGCACCGGGACTCAGGAGGCTACACCTTC
TRBV5-3	-	TRBJ2-2	once	CARSLDGELFF	TGTGCCAGAAGCTTGGACGGGGAGCTGTTTTTT
TRBV2	-	TRBJ2-7	-	CASSDREQYF	TGTGCCAGCAGCGACCGCGAGCAGTACTTC
TRBV7-2	TRBD1	TRBJ1-5	-	CASSLPLGDRYPFNQPQHF	TGTGCCAGCAGCCTCCCTCTGGGGGACAGGTATCCTTTTAATCAGCCCCAGCATTTT
TRBV4-3	TRBD1	TRBJ2-7	-	CASSPGTGGTYEQYF	TGCGCCAGCAGCCCGGGGACAGGGGGTACCTACGAGCAGTACTTC
TRBV9	TRBD1	TRBJ2-7	-	CASSGQGYEQYF	TGTGCCAGCAGCGGACAGGGCTACGAGCAGTACTTC
TRBV6-5	-	TRBJ1-5	-	CASSYGGSSNQPQHF	TGTGCCAGCAGTTACGGAGGATCGAGCAATCAGCCCCAGCATTTT